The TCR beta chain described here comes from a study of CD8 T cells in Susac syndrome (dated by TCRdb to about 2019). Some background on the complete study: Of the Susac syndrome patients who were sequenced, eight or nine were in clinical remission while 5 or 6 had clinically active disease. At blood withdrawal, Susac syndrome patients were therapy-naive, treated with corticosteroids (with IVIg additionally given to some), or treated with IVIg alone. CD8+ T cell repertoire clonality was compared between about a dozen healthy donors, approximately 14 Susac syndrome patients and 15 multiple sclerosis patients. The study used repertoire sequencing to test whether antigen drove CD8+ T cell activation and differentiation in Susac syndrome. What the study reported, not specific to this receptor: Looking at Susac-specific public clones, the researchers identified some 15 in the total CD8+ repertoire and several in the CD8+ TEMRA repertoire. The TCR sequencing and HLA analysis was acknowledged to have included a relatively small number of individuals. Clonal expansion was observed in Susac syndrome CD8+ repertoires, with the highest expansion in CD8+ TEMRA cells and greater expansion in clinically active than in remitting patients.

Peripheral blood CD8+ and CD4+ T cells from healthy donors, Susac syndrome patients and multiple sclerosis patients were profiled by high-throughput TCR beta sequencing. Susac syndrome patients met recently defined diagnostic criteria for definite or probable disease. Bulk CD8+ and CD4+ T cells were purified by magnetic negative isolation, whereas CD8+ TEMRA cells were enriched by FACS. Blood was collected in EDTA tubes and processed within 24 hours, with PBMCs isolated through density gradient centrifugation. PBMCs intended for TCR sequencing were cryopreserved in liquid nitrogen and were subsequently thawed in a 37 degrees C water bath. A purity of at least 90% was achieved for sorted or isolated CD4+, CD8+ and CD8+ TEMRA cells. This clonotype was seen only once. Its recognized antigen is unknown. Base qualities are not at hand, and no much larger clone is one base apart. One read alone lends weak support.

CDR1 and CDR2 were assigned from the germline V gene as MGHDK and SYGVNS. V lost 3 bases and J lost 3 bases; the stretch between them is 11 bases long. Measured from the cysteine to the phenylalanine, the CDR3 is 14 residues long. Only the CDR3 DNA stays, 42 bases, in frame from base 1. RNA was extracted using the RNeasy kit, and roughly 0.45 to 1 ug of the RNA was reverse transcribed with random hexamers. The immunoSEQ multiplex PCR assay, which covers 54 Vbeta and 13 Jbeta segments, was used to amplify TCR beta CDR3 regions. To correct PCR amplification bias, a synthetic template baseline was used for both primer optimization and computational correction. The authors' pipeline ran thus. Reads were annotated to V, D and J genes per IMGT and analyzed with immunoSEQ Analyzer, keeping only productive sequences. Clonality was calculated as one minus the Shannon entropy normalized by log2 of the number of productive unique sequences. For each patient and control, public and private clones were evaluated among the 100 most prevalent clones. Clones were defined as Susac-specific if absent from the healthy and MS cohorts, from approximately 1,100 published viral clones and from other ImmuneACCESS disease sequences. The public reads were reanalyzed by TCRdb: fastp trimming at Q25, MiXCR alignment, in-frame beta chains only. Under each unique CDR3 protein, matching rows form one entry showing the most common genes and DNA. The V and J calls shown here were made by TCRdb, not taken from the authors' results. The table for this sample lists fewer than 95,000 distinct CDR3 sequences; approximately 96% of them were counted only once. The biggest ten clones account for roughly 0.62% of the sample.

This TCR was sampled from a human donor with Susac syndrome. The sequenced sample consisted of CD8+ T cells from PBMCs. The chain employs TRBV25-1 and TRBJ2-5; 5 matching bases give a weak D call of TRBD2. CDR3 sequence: CASSDPEEEETQYF. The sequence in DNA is TGTGCCAGCAGTGACCCCGAGGAGGAAGAGACCCAGTACTTC.